The entry that follows covers one TCR beta chain sequence. The same CDR3 also results from other DNA sequences found in this sample. V was clipped by 2 bases and J by 0 bases, with 6 bases between them. Germline lookup yields CDR1 SGHRS and CDR2 YFSETQ. The CDR3 sequence is 14 residues long. Original analysis: Reference gene primer amplification yielded estimated nucleated cell counts. TCRdb's copy holds only in-frame clones and misses some; the assay was immunoSEQ multiplex PCR. V and J calls and clone size follow that table, whereas D and trimming were derived from the DNA. The sample contains around 290,000 clones, 88% of which appear only once. These data are taken from a study of blood T cell repertoires in COVID-19. At the level of the study: In Cohort 3, a recovered donor had either two negative PCRs, clearance, or symptom resolution.

Participants spanned ages about 18 to 90 years and resided in roughly 22 US areas. The receptor's source is a woman in her sixties in a cohort exposed to, infected with or recovered from COVID-19 (not recorded which). Sequenced: PBMCs or T cells enriched from blood (not recorded which). The rearrangement uses TRBV5-1 and TRBJ2-1, with a tentative D call TRBD2 (5 bases). CDR3 protein: CASSLGSSYNEQFF. In nucleotides, the CDR3 is TGCGCCAGCAGCTTAGGGAGCTCCTACAATGAGCAGTTCTTC.